A single sample gave rise to the 17 T cell receptor beta chains below, sequenced in a study of blood T cell repertoires in COVID-19. Here immunoSEQ multiplex PCR was the method, and the copy in TCRdb shows in-frame clones only, minus some. Found here are some 62,000 clones, roughly 89% of them singletons; the top ten hold roughly 1.4%. The sample taken for sequencing was peripheral blood. Receptors were obtained from an elderly woman with acute or convalescent COVID-19.

The V and J genes are TRBV10-3 and TRBJ2-7, with D maybe TRBD1 (6 bases). V lost 3 bases to trimming and J lost 5 bases, with 14 bases between them. Germline V gives CDR1 ENHRY, CDR2 SYGVKD. The CDR3 has 14 residues. The CDR3 protein is CAISEKLGQNEQYF. DNA of the CDR3: TGTGCCATCAGTGAAAAACTCGGACAGAACGAGCAGTACTTC.

CDR3 in amino acids: CASSLSGRGFSGGYTF. In nucleotides, the CDR3 is TGTGCCAGCAGCTTGAGCGGCCGAGGGTTTTCCGGTGGCTACACCTTC. The chain has TRBV5-4 and TRBJ1-2; D gene ambiguous. The CDR3 runs 16 residues. The V and J ends lost 1 base and 7 bases respectively, with 20 bases between them. In germline, CDR1 is SGHNT, CDR2 YYREEE (reference sequence).

The chain couples TRBV5-4 to TRBJ2-7; TRBD1 agrees at 8 bases. Per germline, CDR1 SGHNT and CDR2 YYREEE (reference sequence). The CDR3 extends over 13 amino acids. Unmatched junction bases numbered 4, after V lost 3 bases and J lost 5 bases. The CDR3 nucleotides are TGTGCCAGCAGCTCGACAGGGGTAGACGAGCAGTACTTC. It translates to CASSSTGVDEQYF. Together with reference TRBV5-4 and TRBJ2-7, the CDR3 gives the full variable domain: ETGVTQSPTHLIKTRGQQVTLRCSSQSGHNTVSWYQQALGQGPQFIFQYYREEENGRGNFPPRFSGLQFPNYSSELNVNALELDDSALYLCASSSTGVDEQYFGPGTRLTVT.

This clone occurred a few times. V usage is TRBV19 and J usage is TRBJ1-1; tentative D call: TRBD1 (6 bases). The CDR3 contains 14 residues. Germline V lookup: CDR1 LNHDA, CDR2 SQIVND (reference sequence). V lost 4 bases to trimming and J lost 0 bases, with 9 bases between them. The CDR3: CASSTGHLNTEAFF. The CDR3, as DNA: TGTGCCAGTAGTACGGGACACTTGAACACTGAAGCTTTCTTT.

This clone was counted only a few times. The gene calls are TRBV7-2 and TRBJ2-7; 7 bases agree with TRBD2. The V gene end was trimmed by 1 base and the J gene end by 3 bases; junction bases not matched to a gene: 3. This CDR3 contains 14 residues. Germline V gives CDR1 SGHTA, CDR2 FQGNSA. The CDR3 bases are TGTGCCAGCAGCTTAGTACTAGCGAGCTACGAGCAGTACTTC. This gives the protein CASSLVLASYEQYF.

V is TRBV4-2 and J is TRBJ2-4, with D hard to call. The CDR3 totals 17 residues. Looked up from germline, CDR1 is LGHNA and CDR2 is YNFKEQ. The V end lost 4 bases, the J end lost 6 bases, and 22 bases lay between the germline ends. The CDR3 region is CASSPRLGLTARNIQYF. The DNA of the CDR3 is TGTGCCAGCAGCCCCCGACTGGGTTTGACTGCAAGAAACATTCAGTACTTC.

The V call is TRBV18, the J call TRBJ2-7; 9 nucleotides line up with TRBD1. J was trimmed by 5 bases and V by 4 bases; bases with no gene match: 9. CDR1 is KGHSH and CDR2 is LQKENI in the germline V gene. This CDR3 region has 15 residues. The CDR3 nucleotides read TGTGCCAGCTCACTCACGGGACAGGGAACCCACGAGCAGTACTTC. Encoded protein: CASSLTGQGTHEQYF.

CDR3 in amino acids: CASSERSPNTEAFF. CDR3 DNA: TGTGCCAGCAGCGAGAGGTCCCCAAACACTGAAGCTTTCTTT. This chain joins TRBV7-8 and TRBJ1-1; D call uncertain. The germline V and J ends were trimmed by 5 bases and 2 bases, with 12 bases remaining between them. CDR1 is SGHVS, CDR2 FQNEAQ, per germline. This CDR3 region has 14 residues.

The genes are TRBV5-1 and TRBJ1-2; D perhaps matches TRBD1 (5 bases). CDR1 SGHRS and CDR2 YFSETQ come from the germline V gene. V was clipped by 0 bases and J by 2 bases, with 5 bases between them. This CDR3 spans 13 amino acids. The CDR3 region has the DNA TGCGCCAGCAGCTTGGCAGGGAACTATGGCTACACCTTC. This codes for CASSLAGNYGYTF.

The V and J genes are TRBV5-6 and TRBJ2-7; D is perhaps TRBD1 (6 bases). Trimming shortened V by 0 bases and J by 2 bases, and 9 bases separated the two germline ends. Germline V gives CDR1 SGHDT, CDR2 YYEEEE. The length of the CDR3 is 14 residues. CDR3 region: CASSLAGQTYEQYF. The CDR3 region has the DNA TGTGCCAGCAGCTTGGCCGGACAGACCTACGAGCAGTACTTC.

This chain links TRBV5-5 with TRBJ1-1, with D uncertain. There are 12 residues in the CDR3. Per the germline V gene, CDR1 is SGHKS and CDR2 is YYEKEE (reference sequence). V lost 1 base and J 7 bases, leaving 8 bases between the germline ends. This chain's CDR3 is CASSLSEVEAFF. The CDR3 nucleotides read TGTGCCAGCAGCTTGAGCGAAGTTGAAGCTTTCTTT. Variable domain in full (rest from reference TRBV5-5 and TRBJ1-1): DAGVTQSPTHLIKTRGQQVTLRCSPISGHKSVSWYQQVLGQGPQFIFQYYEKEERGRGNFPDRFSARQFPNYSSELNVNALLLGDSALYLCASSLSEVEAFFGQGTRLTVV.

The chain has TRBV10-3 and TRBJ2-7; 8 bases agree with TRBD1. V lost 9 bases, J lost 4 bases, and 11 bases stayed unmatched. The length of the CDR3 is 14 residues. Germline V lookup: CDR1 ENHRY, CDR2 SYGVKD. CDR3 DNA sequence: TGTGCCATTGGGGACCCGGGACAGGCGTACGAGCAGTACTTC. Residues: CAIGDPGQAYEQYF.

This chain links TRBV10-3 with TRBJ2-2, with D maybe TRBD2 (5 bases). The CDR3 is 15 amino acids. Trimming shortened V by 6 bases and J by 4 bases, and 15 bases separated the two germline ends. In germline, CDR1 is ENHRY, CDR2 SYGVKD. The CDR3: CAISEISESTGELFF. The CDR3 DNA reads as TGTGCCATCAGCGAGATTAGCGAGAGCACCGGGGAGCTGTTTTTT.

The genes are TRBV28 and TRBJ2-4; D is perhaps TRBD1 (6 bases). Germline values: CDR1 MDHEN, CDR2 SYDVKM. The CDR3 contains 14 residues. The V end lost 5 bases, the J end lost 3 bases, and 11 bases lay between the germline ends. The CDR3 DNA is TGTGCCAGCAGTCTCGGACAGTACAAAAACATTCAGTACTTC. Protein: CASSLGQYKNIQYF.

The gene calls are TRBV12-3 or TRBV12-4 and TRBJ1-5; no firm D call. Trimming pared 5 bases from V and 5 bases from J, leaving 10 bases between. CDR3 length: 13 residues. The CDR3 region is CASSPGSHQPQHF. The CDR3 DNA reads as TGTGCCAGCAGTCCGGGGTCTCATCAGCCCCAGCATTTT.

The rearrangement joins TRBV24-1 to TRBJ2-2, with D maybe TRBD1 (6 bases). V lost 12 bases and J lost 3, with 16 bases in between. The CDR3 is made up of 14 amino acids. In germline, CDR1 is KGHDR, CDR2 SFDVKD. The CDR3 sequence: CASSAGTHTGELFF. In nucleotides, the CDR3 is TGTGCCTCATCAGCAGGGACACACACCGGGGAGCTGTTTTTT.

V is TRBV29-1 and J is TRBJ1-1; D unclear. Germline values: CDR1 SQVTM, CDR2 ANQGSEA. With 7 bases removed from V and 0 bases from J, the gap between germline ends came to 15 bases. The CDR3 is 14 residues long. The chain's CDR3 is CSGKPGSLNTEAFF. Written as DNA, the CDR3 is TGCAGCGGAAAACCGGGGTCCCTGAACACTGAAGCTTTCTTT.